This is a list of T cell receptor beta chains from one sample in a study of blood T cell repertoires in COVID-19. TCRdb's table, derived via immunoSEQ multiplex PCR, lists solely in-frame clones and lacks some. Of around 150,000 clones listed, 65% to 90% are singletons. The sequencing sample was made of peripheral blood. The receptors were sampled from a man aged 55 to 70 with acute or convalescent COVID-19. Both conserved end residues are part of each CDR3. Each record gives: V gene, D gene, J gene, clone size, CDR3 protein, CDR3 DNA. A D gene is named only where the DNA matches it firmly. For some rows the clone size is stated as once, few or many, or as a class when expanded; others skip it.

TRBV7-9,TRBD1,TRBJ2-2,-,CASSSQTGRNTGELFF,TGTGCCAGCAGCTCGCAGACAGGGCGAAACACCGGGGAGCTGTTTTTT
TRBV4-1,TRBD2,TRBJ2-4,-,CASSQETSTKNIQYF,TGCGCCAGCAGCCAGGAGACTAGCACCAAAAACATTCAGTACTTC
TRBV28,-,TRBJ1-2,-,CASSNPGGLHGYTF,TGTGCCAGCAGTAACCCGGGGGGTCTACATGGCTACACCTTC
TRBV5-1,-,TRBJ2-1,few,CASSPSGTGHYNEQFF,TGCGCCAGCAGCCCCTCCGGGACTGGACACTACAATGAGCAGTTCTTC
TRBV2,-,TRBJ2-3,-,CASSDGGPTLFADTQYF,TGTGCCAGCAGTGACGGAGGGCCGACCCTATTCGCAGATACGCAGTATTTT
TRBV30,TRBD1,TRBJ2-1,-,CAWRAGGNEQFF,TGTGCCTGGAGAGCAGGGGGAAATGAGCAGTTCTTC
TRBV10-3,-,TRBJ1-3,-,CAIGASGNTIYF,TGTGCCATCGGGGCTTCAGGAAACACCATATATTTT
TRBV6-5,TRBD1,TRBJ1-2,-,CASGGTGRGLGYTF,TGTGCCAGCGGGGGGACAGGGAGAGGACTTGGCTACACCTTC
TRBV2,-,TRBJ1-2,-,CASSELRGSSYGYTF,TGTGCCAGCAGTGAGTTGCGGGGTTCTAGCTATGGCTACACCTTC
TRBV28,TRBD2,TRBJ2-1,-,CASSRGGVSGSFGEQFF,TGTGCCAGCAGCCGGGGGGGAGTGAGCGGGAGTTTTGGCGAGCAGTTCTTC
TRBV28,-,TRBJ1-2,-,CASSSPSREGGYTF,TGTGCCAGCAGTTCCCCGAGTAGGGAGGGTGGCTACACCTTC
TRBV2,-,TRBJ2-2,-,CASSPTGELFF,TGTGCCAGCAGTCCTACCGGGGAGCTGTTTTTT
TRBV29-1,TRBD2,TRBJ2-7,-,CSVRAASGAYEQYF,TGCAGCGTCAGAGCCGCTAGCGGCGCCTACGAGCAGTACTTC
TRBV12-5,-,TRBJ1-1,-,CASGSGQMAFF,TGTGCTAGTGGTTCTGGACAGATGGCTTTCTTT
TRBV29-1,-,TRBJ1-1,-,CSVDGGVRDTEAFF,TGCAGCGTTGACGGAGGGGTGAGGGACACTGAAGCTTTCTTT
TRBV6-4,-,TRBJ1-2,-,CASSDSGRGGYGYTF,TGTGCCAGCAGTGACTCGGGCAGGGGCGGCTATGGCTACACCTTC
TRBV7-6,TRBD1,TRBJ2-7,-,CASSLRQGDYEQYF,TGTGCCAGCAGCTTGCGACAGGGGGACTACGAGCAGTACTTC
TRBV6-6,TRBD1,TRBJ1-1,-,CASSYSMLGTGVNFF,TGTGCCAGCAGTTACTCGATGTTGGGGACAGGGGTGAATTTCTTT
TRBV29-1,-,TRBJ2-3,-,CSVDGGTDTQYF,TGCAGCGTGGACGGGGGCACAGATACGCAGTATTTT
TRBV5-1,-,TRBJ2-3,-,CASSSRPADTDTQYF,TGCGCCAGCAGCTCACGCCCAGCGGACACAGATACGCAGTATTTT
TRBV30,TRBD1,TRBJ1-6,-,CAWSVQGVGVSPLHF,TGTGCCTGGAGTGTACAGGGGGTGGGTGTGTCACCCCTCCACTTT
TRBV3-1/TRBV3-2,TRBD1,TRBJ2-7,-,CASSQGTGFHEQYF,TGTGCCAGCAGCCAAGGGACAGGGTTCCACGAGCAGTACTTC
TRBV10-3,-,TRBJ1-5,-,CATATGRGGNQPQHF,TGTGCCACCGCAACAGGGCGAGGGGGCAATCAGCCCCAGCATTTT
TRBV13,TRBD1,TRBJ2-7,-,CASSPAGTGSSYEQYF,TGTGCCAGCAGCCCCGCCGGGACAGGTAGCTCCTACGAGCAGTACTTC
TRBV5-4,-,TRBJ2-7,-,CASSLALSNSYEQYF,TGTGCCAGCAGCTTGGCGTTGAGCAACTCCTACGAGCAGTACTTC
TRBV19,-,TRBJ1-5,few,CASSDRAGYSNQPQHF,TGTGCCAGTAGTGACAGAGCTGGGTATAGCAATCAGCCCCAGCATTTT
TRBV12-3/TRBV12-4,TRBD1,TRBJ1-2,-,CASRTGGGYTF,TGTGCCAGCAGGACAGGGGGCGGCTACACCTTC
TRBV6-5,-,TRBJ1-2,-,CASSYVPGHTGVGYTF,TGTGCCAGCAGTTACGTCCCGGGACACACAGGCGTTGGCTACACCTTC
TRBV4-2,-,TRBJ2-7,-,CASSAIPTSPSYEQYF,TGTGCCAGCAGCGCTATCCCCACTAGTCCCTCCTACGAGCAGTACTTC
TRBV7-8,-,TRBJ1-1,-,CASSANRVWNTEAFF,TGTGCCAGCAGCGCAAACAGGGTTTGGAACACTGAAGCTTTCTTT
TRBV5-1,-,TRBJ2-1,-,CASSPTEAEAYNEQFF,TGCGCCAGCAGCCCTACGGAGGCGGAGGCCTACAATGAGCAGTTCTTC
TRBV5-1,TRBD1,TRBJ2-2,-,CASSMDRGFRELFF,TGCGCCAGCAGCATGGACAGGGGTTTTAGGGAGCTGTTTTTT
TRBV2,-,TRBJ2-7,-,CASSVLQRIPYEQYF,TGTGCCAGCAGTGTCTTGCAGCGAATCCCCTACGAGCAGTACTTC
TRBV19,-,TRBJ2-3,once,CATSPGDGRGLDTQYF,TGTGCCACCTCGCCGGGGGACGGCCGGGGGTTGGATACGCAGTATTTT
TRBV19,-,TRBJ1-5,-,CASSIKPGLAGNQPQHF,TGTGCCAGTAGTATCAAACCAGGCCTCGCGGGTAATCAGCCCCAGCATTTT
TRBV9,TRBD2,TRBJ2-1,-,CASSVSLAGPSYNEQFF,TGTGCCAGCAGCGTCTCCCTAGCGGGCCCTTCCTACAATGAGCAGTTCTTC
TRBV4-2,-,TRBJ2-1,-,CASSQGTTSYNEQFF,TGTGCCAGCAGCCAAGGGACTACCTCCTACAATGAGCAGTTCTTC
TRBV5-1,TRBD1,TRBJ1-1,-,CASSSKTGGLGIWNTEAFF,TGCGCCAGCAGCTCTAAGACAGGGGGTTTGGGCATTTGGAACACTGAAGCTTTCTTT
TRBV27,TRBD1,TRBJ2-2,-,CASSLQDRGRGHTGELFF,TGTGCCAGCAGTTTGCAAGACAGGGGTAGGGGACACACCGGGGAGCTGTTTTTT
TRBV27,-,TRBJ1-2,-,CASSLVGPQDGYTF,TGTGCCAGCAGTTTAGTGGGTCCCCAGGATGGCTACACCTTC
TRBV9,TRBD1,TRBJ1-6,-,CASSAGQGDSPLHF,TGTGCCAGCAGCGCCGGACAGGGAGATTCACCCCTCCACTTT